The 23 T cell receptor beta chains given below trace back to one sample, sequenced in a study of CD8 T cells in Susac syndrome. It was with random hexamers that 0.5 to 1 ug RNA was reverse transcribed. TCRdb re-called the immunoSEQ multiplex PCR reads with MiXCR, one entry per CDR3 protein. The table includes over 150,000 distinct CDR3 sequences, approximately 93% detected once. Sequencing used CD4+ T cells from PBMCs. These receptors all stem from a human donor with multiple sclerosis.

This clonotype was recorded only once. The V call is TRBV20-1, the J call TRBJ2-6; a weak D match, TRBD1 (5 bases). The CDR3 runs 16 residues. Trimming left V 2 bases short and J 0 bases short, with 11 bases between. Germline CDR1 and CDR2: DFQATT and SNEGSKA (reference sequence). The CDR3 DNA is TGCAGTGCTAGACCGACAGTCAACTCTGGGGCCAACGTCCTGACTTTC. It codes for CSARPTVNSGANVLTF.

The chain uses TRBV23-1 and TRBJ2-5; perhaps D is TRBD1 or TRBD2 (5 bases each). TRBV23-1 carries the ORF label, with uncertain function. The CDR3 loop spans 14 amino acids. V lost 3 bases and J 3 bases, leaving 11 bases between the germline ends. This chain's CDR3 is CASSQWGKKETQYF. The CDR3 DNA sequence: TGCGCCAGCAGTCAGTGGGGGAAAAAAGAGACCCAGTACTTC.

This chain joins TRBV5-1 and TRBJ1-4; D not certain. The V end lost 4 bases, the J end lost 3 bases, and 16 bases lay between the germline ends. Germline V gene lookup returns CDR1 SGHRS and CDR2 YFSETQ. This CDR3 contains 16 residues. The CDR3 is CASSPQPQFSNEKLFF. In DNA, the CDR3 is TGCGCCAGCAGCCCACAGCCCCAGTTCTCTAATGAAAAACTGTTTTTT. The full variable domain, its missing parts supplied by reference TRBV5-1 and TRBJ1-4, is KAGVTQTPRYLIKTRGQQVTLSCSPISGHRSVSWYQQTPGQGLQFLFEYFSETQRNKGNFPGRFSGRQFSNSRSEMNVSTLELGDSALYLCASSPQPQFSNEKLFFGSGTQLSVL.

The CDR3 region has the DNA TGTGCCAGCAGCGCCGATCAAGGGGGCAACACTGAAGCTTTCTTT. Protein sequence: CASSADQGGNTEAFF. The rearrangement joins TRBV3-1 to TRBJ1-1; TRBD1 matches at 7 bases. Per germline, CDR1 LGHDT and CDR2 YNNKEL (reference sequence). The trim removed 5 bases at V and 2 bases at J, leaving 8 bases unmatched. The CDR3 spans 15 residues.

This clonotype has just one count. J is TRBJ2-1 and V is TRBV25-1; D perhaps matches TRBD2 (6 bases). The CDR3 contains 14 residues. From germline, CDR1 is MGHDK and CDR2 SYGVNS. Trimming took 4 bases from V and 11 from J, leaving 18 bases between them. CDR3 amino acids: CASSGSRRTTQQFF. The CDR3 bases are TGTGCCAGCAGTGGATCACGCCGGACTACCCAGCAGTTCTTC.

The J gene is TRBJ2-5, the V gene TRBV7-8; the D gene is possibly TRBD2 (5 bases). Germline CDR1 SGHVS, CDR2 FQNEAQ. The CDR3 consists of 14 residues. Trimming stripped 4 bases from V and 2 bases from J, with 11 bases between. As DNA, the CDR3 is TGTGCCAGCAGCTCAACCGGGGTACAAGAGACCCAGTACTTC. Translation: CASSSTGVQETQYF.

This chain uses TRBV20-1 with TRBJ2-7; 9 bases are a match to TRBD2. Germline V gene sequence: CDR1 DFQATT, CDR2 SNEGSKA (reference sequence). The CDR3 has 14 amino acids. J lost 2 bases, V lost 3 bases, and 5 bases had no gene match. The CDR3 bases are TGCAGTGCTAGGCCGGGGACTAGCACCTACGAGCAGTACTTC. This gives the protein CSARPGTSTYEQYF.

The table lists this clonotype with a count of one. The chain is built from TRBV7-2 and TRBJ1-2, with TRBD1 matching 8 bases. The CDR3 totals 12 residues. Germline-derived CDR1 and CDR2 are SGHTA and FQGNSA. With V trimmed by 1 base and J by 11 bases, 3 bases remained unmatched. The CDR3 DNA sequence: TGTGCCAGCAGCTTAGAGACAGGGGCTTACACCTTC. Translating it yields CASSLETGAYTF. The whole variable domain, remainder taken from reference TRBV7-2 and TRBJ1-2, is GAGVSQSPSNKVTEKGKDVELRCDPISGHTALYWYRQSLGQGLEFLIYFQGNSAPDKSGLPSDRFSAERTGGSVSTLTIQRTQQEDSAVYLCASSLETGAYTFGSGTRLTVV.

This chain connects TRBV6-1 to TRBJ2-7; 9 bases fit TRBD2. Germline trimming cut 1 base from V and 2 bases from J; bases unmatched to any gene: 12. The CDR3 runs to 18 residues. Germline V gene sequence: CDR1 MNHNS, CDR2 SASEGT. Here the CDR3 reads CASSEDSHLAGFAYEQYF. The DNA of the CDR3 is TGTGCCAGCAGTGAAGACTCCCATCTAGCGGGATTCGCCTACGAGCAGTACTTC.

This chain connects TRBV28 to TRBJ1-5, with no clear D. The CDR3 has 13 amino acids. V was trimmed by 5 bases and J by 7 bases, leaving 12 bases between them. From germline, CDR1 is MDHEN and CDR2 SYDVKM. The CDR3 region is CASSTRYWQPQHF. The CDR3, as DNA: TGTGCCAGCAGTACCAGGTACTGGCAGCCCCAGCATTTT.

This clonotype has only one observation. The V and J genes are TRBV19 and TRBJ2-1; D might be TRBD2 (6 bases). The CDR3 has 13 amino acids. Germline loops: CDR1 LNHDA, CDR2 SQIVND (reference sequence). V was pared by 8 bases and J by 7 bases, with 15 bases between. CDR3 sequence reads: CASRSGFRNEQFF. The CDR3, as DNA: TGTGCCAGTCGGAGCGGGTTCCGGAATGAGCAGTTCTTC.

The chain combines TRBV20-1 with TRBJ2-7, with 8 nucleotides matching TRBD2. Losses at the gene ends were 6 bases for V and 2 bases for J; bases not matched to a gene: 6. The CDR3 length is 13 residues. Germline V gene sequence: CDR1 DFQATT, CDR2 SNEGSKA (reference sequence). The CDR3 is CSAGRAYAYEQYF. CDR3 in DNA: TGCAGTGCCGGGAGGGCATACGCCTACGAGCAGTACTTC.

The rearrangement links TRBV7-2 to TRBJ1-2; TRBD1 matches at 7 bases. The CDR3 loop spans 15 amino acids. Per germline, CDR1 SGHTA and CDR2 FQGNSA. V lost 1 base to trimming and J lost 5 bases; unmatched junction nucleotides: 7. The CDR3 DNA follows: TGTGCCAGCAGCTTAGGACAGGGATGGCGTTATGGCTACACCTTC. Its translation is CASSLGQGWRYGYTF.

The V gene is TRBV24-1, the J gene TRBJ2-2; 8 nucleotides match TRBD2. The CDR3 has 14 amino acids. CDR1 is KGHDR, CDR2 SFDVKD, per germline. V shed 8 bases, J shed 2 bases, and the junction held 3 bases outside the gene matches. CDR3 sequence reads: CATTGTSNTGELFF. The CDR3 DNA follows: TGTGCCACCACCGGGACTAGTAACACCGGGGAGCTGTTTTTT.

This clonotype turned up a few times. The chain combines TRBV2 with TRBJ1-6; 7 bases agree with TRBD1. Trimming took 5 bases from V and 7 from J; bases not matched to a gene: 11. The CDR3 loop spans 16 amino acids. Germline assignment: CDR1 SNHLY and CDR2 FYNNEI. The CDR3 DNA reads as TGTGCCAGCAGTTGGGGCCACAGGGGACGGAATTCACCCCTCCACTTT. Protein product: CASSWGHRGRNSPLHF. Full variable domain (remainder filled in from reference TRBV2 and TRBJ1-6): EPEVTQTPSHQVTQMGQEVILRCVPISNHLYFYWYRQILGQKVEFLVSFYNNEISEKSEIFDDQFSVERPDGSNFTLKIRSTKLEDSAMYFCASSWGHRGRNSPLHFGNGTRLTVT.

CDR3 protein: CASSPGQASGANVLTF. DNA of the CDR3: TGTGCCAGCAGTCCAGGACAGGCCTCTGGGGCCAACGTCCTGACTTTC. V usage is TRBV6-1 and J usage is TRBJ2-6, with TRBD1 matching 7 bases. Germline V gene sequence: CDR1 MNHNS, CDR2 SASEGT. This CDR3 spans 16 amino acids. V was pared by 5 bases and J by 0 bases, with 4 bases of the junction left unmatched.

The V call is TRBV6-5, the J call TRBJ2-5; TRBD2 agrees at 9 bases. The CDR3 runs to 14 residues. Germline V gene data show CDR1 as MNHEY and CDR2 as SVGAGI. Trimming removed 4 bases from V and 5 bases from J; junction bases left unmatched: 5. The CDR3 loop reads CASSLSGRRETQYF. DNA for the CDR3: TGTGCCAGCAGTTTAAGCGGGAGGCGGGAGACCCAGTACTTC.

The V call is TRBV12-3 or TRBV12-4, the J call TRBJ1-2, with D unresolved. Deletions cut 7 bases from V and 7 bases from J, with 13 bases between. The CDR3 extends over 12 amino acids. CDR3 region: CASTLPARGYTF. The CDR3 DNA sequence: TGTGCCAGCACCCTACCCGCTCGTGGCTACACCTTC.

The rearrangement links TRBV12-3 or TRBV12-4 to TRBJ2-7; a weak D match, TRBD1 (5 bases). CDR3 size: 14 residues. Trimming stripped 6 bases from V and 2 bases from J, with 14 bases between. CDR3 sequence: CASSPRGTPYEQYF. The CDR3 DNA reads TGTGCCAGCAGCCCTAGGGGAACCCCCTACGAGCAGTACTTC.

The rearrangement joins TRBV7-6 to TRBJ2-2; D gene ambiguous. Germline CDR1 and CDR2: SGHVS and FNYEAQ. The CDR3 is 14 residues long. Trimming removed 1 base from V and 4 bases from J, with 7 bases in between. This chain's CDR3 is CASSLVALTGELFF. For the CDR3, the DNA is TGTGCCAGCAGCTTAGTGGCTCTCACCGGGGAGCTGTTTTTT.

This rearrangement joins TRBV5-1 to TRBJ1-2, with D uncertain. Germline V gene lookup returns CDR1 SGHRS and CDR2 YFSETQ. The CDR3 covers 13 residues. V gave up 1 base and J gave up 2 bases, with 6 bases separating them. In DNA, the CDR3 is TGCGCCAGCAGCTTGTCAGAAAACTATGGCTACACCTTC. Translation: CASSLSENYGYTF.

J is TRBJ2-5 and V is TRBV3-1; D is unresolved. Germline CDR1 and CDR2: LGHDT and YNNKEL (reference sequence). The ends were cut back, 6 bases at V and 1 base at J, with 9 bases in the middle. CDR3 length equals 13 residues. The CDR3 DNA reads as TGTGCCAGCAGTAACAGCCCCCAAGAGACCCAGTACTTC. The encoded protein is CASSNSPQETQYF.

J is TRBJ2-5 and V is TRBV9; D is perhaps TRBD1 (6 bases). The ends were cut back, 3 bases at V and 5 bases at J, with 17 bases in the middle. The CDR3 sequence is 15 residues long. Germline V gives CDR1 SGDLS, CDR2 YYNGEE. In DNA, the CDR3 is TGTGCCAGCAGCGCAAAACAGGGAGAGGGGGAGACCCAGTACTTC. Amino acid sequence: CASSAKQGEGETQYF. The full variable domain, in which reference TRBV9 and TRBJ2-5 provide the parts outside the CDR3, is DSGVTQTPKHLITATGQRVTLRCSPRSGDLSVYWYQQSLDQGLQFLIQYYNGEERAKGNILERFSAQQFPDLHSELNLSSLELGDSALYFCASSAKQGEGETQYFGPGTRLLVL.